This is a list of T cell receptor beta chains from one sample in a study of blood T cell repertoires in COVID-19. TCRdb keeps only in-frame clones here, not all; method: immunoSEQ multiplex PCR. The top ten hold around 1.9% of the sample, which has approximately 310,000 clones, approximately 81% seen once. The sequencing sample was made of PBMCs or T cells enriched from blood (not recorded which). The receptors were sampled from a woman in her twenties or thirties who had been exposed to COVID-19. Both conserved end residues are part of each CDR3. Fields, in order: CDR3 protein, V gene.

cdr3_aa: CASSDRTGWADTQYF
v_call: TRBV14

cdr3_aa: CASSLGGGVYNEQFF
v_call: TRBV5-1

cdr3_aa: CASSGSDGDEKLFF
v_call: TRBV19

cdr3_aa: CASRLAGVTQYF
v_call: TRBV2

cdr3_aa: CASSVDPGRSGNTIYF
v_call: TRBV9

cdr3_aa: CASTDGPGVFSYEQYF
v_call: TRBV23-1

cdr3_aa: CAWSYVQGREKLFF
v_call: TRBV30

cdr3_aa: CASSRSRLSVDEQFF
v_call: TRBV4-2

cdr3_aa: CATSTSGRVNEQFF
v_call: TRBV24-1

cdr3_aa: CASSLGHGSYNSPLHF
v_call: TRBV28

cdr3_aa: CASSGTLYEQYF
v_call: TRBV10-2

cdr3_aa: CATSRATGRQPQHF
v_call: TRBV15

cdr3_aa: CASSPSLGGEYNEQFF
v_call: TRBV5-1

cdr3_aa: CASSRGGQETQYF
v_call: TRBV10-1

cdr3_aa: CASRRGTEFYEQYF
v_call: TRBV28

cdr3_aa: CASSLGGRSSYEQYF
v_call: TRBV28

cdr3_aa: CASSLRGLDGYTF
v_call: TRBV12-3/TRBV12-4